Listed here are 28 T cell receptor beta chains from one sample, sequenced in a study of T cell responses to AZD1222 COVID-19 vaccine. Some clones are missing from TCRdb's copy, which holds only in-frame ones; the method was immunoSEQ multiplex PCR. Of tens of thousands of clones listed, approximately 89% are singletons. Sample: peripheral blood, taken 28 days after the second AZD1222 dose. These TCRs come from an adult who received the AZD1222 COVID-19 vaccine.

The chain couples TRBV4-2 to TRBJ2-2; 8 nucleotides agree with TRBD2. The CDR3 is 17 residues long. Trimming at V came to 0 bases and at J to 7 bases, leaving 10 bases not matched to a gene. Germline loops: CDR1 LGHNA, CDR2 YNFKEQ. In DNA, the CDR3 is TGTGCCAGCAGCCAAGACGCCGGGAGGGCCCGGGGCGGGGAGCTGTTTTTT. It yields the protein CASSQDAGRARGGELFF.

V usage is TRBV11-3 and J usage is TRBJ1-1, with D hard to call. With 5 bases removed from V and 2 bases from J, the gap between germline ends came to 9 bases. This CDR3 region has 13 residues. Germline V lookup: CDR1 SGHNT, CDR2 YENEEA. The CDR3 spells CASSRGPNTEAFF. CDR3 DNA sequence: TGTGCCAGCAGCCGAGGACCTAACACTGAAGCTTTCTTT.

This clone was detected only a few times. The chain joins TRBV30 to TRBJ1-1; 8 nucleotides line up with TRBD1. There are 14 residues in the CDR3. Looked up from germline, CDR1 is GTSNPN and CDR2 is SVGIG (reference sequence). The ends lost 4 bases at V and 1 base at J; junction bases unmatched: 5. CDR3 in amino acids: CAWMRTGPNTEAFF. CDR3 nucleotide sequence: TGTGCCTGGATGAGGACAGGGCCGAACACTGAAGCTTTCTTT. Variable domain in full (rest from reference TRBV30 and TRBJ1-1): SQTIHQWPATLVQPVGSPLSLECTVEGTSNPNLYWYRQAAGRGLQLLFYSVGIGQISSEVPQNLSASRPQDRQFILSSKKLLLSDSGFYLCAWMRTGPNTEAFFGQGTRLTVV.

V and J are TRBV29-1 and TRBJ2-5; 16 positions match TRBD2. The CDR3 loop spans 16 amino acids. After removal of 1 base from V and 4 bases from J, the junction contained 3 bases not matched to a gene. The germline V gene encodes CDR1 SQVTM and CDR2 ANQGSEA. CDR3: CSVEGGLAGGRETQYF. In DNA form, the CDR3 reads TGCAGCGTTGAAGGGGGACTAGCGGGAGGGAGAGAGACCCAGTACTTC.

The V and J genes are TRBV5-1 and TRBJ2-1; 14 bases agree with TRBD2. The V gene's germline CDR1 is SGHRS and CDR2 YFSETQ. The V and J ends lost 2 bases and 1 base, in that order; junction bases with no gene match: 5. CDR3 length: 18 amino acids. The CDR3 region is CASSFGLAGGGSYNEQFF. The CDR3 nucleotides are TGCGCCAGCAGCTTTGGACTAGCGGGAGGCGGGTCCTACAATGAGCAGTTCTTC. The full variable domain, with the rest looked up from reference TRBV5-1 and TRBJ2-1, is KAGVTQTPRYLIKTRGQQVTLSCSPISGHRSVSWYQQTPGQGLQFLFEYFSETQRNKGNFPGRFSGRQFSNSRSEMNVSTLELGDSALYLCASSFGLAGGGSYNEQFFGPGTRLTVL.

This clone occurred once. The chain joins TRBV9 to TRBJ2-7; TRBD2 matches 9 bases. This CDR3 comprises 15 residues. Germline trimming cut 0 bases from V and 3 bases from J; bases unmatched to any gene: 4. Germline V gene sequence: CDR1 SGDLS, CDR2 YYNGEE. The CDR3 coding sequence is TGTGCCAGCAGCGTAGGGGTAGCGGGGGACTACGAGCAGTACTTC. Protein: CASSVGVAGDYEQYF. The entire variable domain, with the rest obtained from reference TRBV9 and TRBJ2-7, is as follows: DSGVTQTPKHLITATGQRVTLRCSPRSGDLSVYWYQQSLDQGLQFLIQYYNGEERAKGNILERFSAQQFPDLHSELNLSSLELGDSALYFCASSVGVAGDYEQYFGPGTRLTVT.

The genes are TRBV5-6 and TRBJ2-7, with TRBD2 matching over 9 bases. Germline V gives CDR1 SGHDT, CDR2 YYEEEE. V lost 6 bases, J lost 2 bases, and 9 bases stayed unmatched. The CDR3 is made up of 15 amino acids. CDR3 nucleotide sequence: TGTGCCAGCATGCCGGTGACTAGCGGACCCTACGAGCAGTACTTC. It is translated as CASMPVTSGPYEQYF.

The V and J genes are TRBV24-1 and TRBJ2-3; 8 nucleotides line up with TRBD2. Unmatched junction bases numbered 10, after V lost 0 bases and J lost 0 bases. Germline V gives CDR1 KGHDR, CDR2 SFDVKD. There are 19 residues in the CDR3. CDR3 protein: CATSDLKAGVGPSTDTQYF. The CDR3 DNA reads TGTGCCACCAGTGATTTGAAAGCGGGAGTAGGGCCGAGCACAGATACGCAGTATTTT.

The CDR3 is CASSRGTGFTGELFF. The CDR3 DNA is TGTGCCAGCAGCCGTGGCACAGGGTTCACCGGGGAGCTGTTTTTT. The rearrangement links TRBV5-5 to TRBJ2-2; D might be TRBD1 (6 bases). The CDR3 has 15 residues. Trimming cost V 4 bases and J 4 bases, with 14 bases left between them. CDR1 is SGHKS and CDR2 is YYEKEE in the germline V gene (reference sequence). The full variable domain, completed using reference TRBV5-5 and TRBJ2-2, is DAGVTQSPTHLIKTRGQQVTLRCSPISGHKSVSWYQQVLGQGPQFIFQYYEKEERGRGNFPDRFSARQFPNYSSELNVNALLLGDSALYLCASSRGTGFTGELFFGEGSRLTVL.

The rearrangement uses TRBV11-3 and TRBJ1-6; D is perhaps TRBD1 (5 bases). CDR1 and CDR2 from the germline V gene are SGHNT and YENEEA. V shed 5 bases and J shed 9 bases, with 14 bases lying between them. CDR3 size: 14 residues. CDR3 region: CASSLGPGSSPLHF. In DNA form, the CDR3 reads TGTGCCAGCAGCCTGGGACCGGGAAGTTCACCCCTCCACTTT. Supplemented by reference TRBV11-3 and TRBJ1-6, the full variable domain reads EAGVVQSPRYKIIEKKQPVAFWCNPISGHNTLYWYLQNLGQGPELLIRYENEEAVDDSQLPKDRFSAERLKGVDSTLKIQPAELGDSAVYLCASSLGPGSSPLHFGNGTRLTVT.

This chain connects TRBV27 to TRBJ1-1, with 8 bases that match TRBD1. V lost 1 base, J lost 4 bases, and 14 bases stayed unmatched. This CDR3 spans 18 amino acids. The V gene's germline CDR1 is MNHEY and CDR2 SMNVEV (reference sequence). The CDR3 coding sequence is TGTGCCAGCAGTTTATTTAAGGGACAGGCCAGAGGGGGCACTGAAGCTTTCTTT. It encodes CASSLFKGQARGGTEAFF.

The V call is TRBV27, the J call TRBJ2-3; 8 bases are a match to TRBD2. Trimming cost V 4 bases and J 9 bases; bases outside gene matches: 9. The CDR3 spans 14 residues. Germline loops: CDR1 MNHEY, CDR2 SMNVEV (reference sequence). The CDR3 DNA reads TGTGCCAGCAGTTGGTTTGCGGGAGGTACAACGCAGTATTTT. It is translated as CASSWFAGGTTQYF.

The V and J genes are TRBV6-2 or TRBV6-3 and TRBJ2-1; D is ambiguous. Trimming removed 0 bases from V and 12 bases from J, with 9 bases in between. Germline lookup yields CDR1 MNHEY and CDR2 SVGEGT. CDR3 size: 12 residues. Here the CDR3 reads CASSYSPRRQFF. The CDR3 DNA sequence: TGTGCCAGCAGTTACTCGCCTAGGAGGCAGTTCTTC.

The chain combines TRBV27 with TRBJ1-6, with 8 positions matching TRBD1. The CDR3 covers 16 residues. The germline V gene encodes CDR1 MNHEY and CDR2 SMNVEV (reference sequence). Germline trimming cut 2 bases from V and 6 bases from J; bases unmatched to any gene: 6. The CDR3 nucleotides read TGTGCCAGCAGTTTAGTAGGGACAGGCGGTAATTCACCCCTCCACTTT. This encodes CASSLVGTGGNSPLHF.

This clone was seen only a few times. V usage is TRBV7-2 and J usage is TRBJ2-7; perhaps TRBD1 as D (7 bases). The V gene lost 1 base and the J gene lost 4 bases, with 17 bases spanning the gap. The CDR3 has 16 amino acids. Germline CDR1 and CDR2: SGHTA and FQGNSA. CDR3 nucleotide sequence: TGTGCCAGCAGCTTAGTAGGTGGGCAGGGGGGTTACGAGCAGTACTTC. Translation gives CASSLVGGQGGYEQYF.

This chain links TRBV28 with TRBJ1-1; D might be TRBD1 (6 bases). Germline assignment: CDR1 MDHEN and CDR2 SYDVKM. This CDR3 is built from 15 residues. Trimming stripped 5 bases from V and 3 bases from J, with 16 bases between. CDR3 DNA: TGTGCCAGCAGTCGTGGGGGGCCGAGGGACACTGAAGCTTTCTTT. Amino acid sequence: CASSRGGPRDTEAFF.

This chain connects TRBV19 to TRBJ1-2; D remains ambiguous. Trimming took off 2 bases at V and 5 bases at J, with 9 bases between the two ends. The length of the CDR3 is 13 residues. Germline CDR1 and CDR2: LNHDA and SQIVND (reference sequence). The CDR3 region is CASSINSIYGYTF. The DNA for the CDR3 is TGTGCCAGTAGTATAAACAGTATATATGGCTACACCTTC.

The rearrangement uses TRBV9 and TRBJ2-1; possibly TRBD2 for D (5 bases). Trimming shortened V by 0 bases and J by 6 bases, and 10 bases separated the two germline ends. The V gene's germline CDR1 is SGDLS and CDR2 YYNGEE. CDR3 size: 14 residues. The CDR3 region is CASSVAPSTNEQFF. CDR3 DNA: TGTGCCAGCAGCGTAGCCCCTAGCACCAATGAGCAGTTCTTC.

V and J are TRBV5-6 and TRBJ2-7; perhaps TRBD2 as D (7 bases). The germline V gene has CDR1 SGHDT and CDR2 YYEEEE. This CDR3 has 16 amino acids. The V end lost 4 bases, the J end lost 5 bases, and 22 bases lay between the germline ends. CDR3 nucleotides: TGTGCCAGCAGCCGATATTTAAGCGGCGGGGGCCACGAGCAGTACTTC. As protein: CASSRYLSGGGHEQYF.

This sequence joins TRBV3-1 (or the pseudogene TRBV3-2) and TRBJ1-2; D is ambiguous. Trimming took off 4 bases at V and 6 bases at J, with 15 bases between the two ends. The CDR3 runs to 14 residues. Germline V lookup: CDR1 LGHDT, CDR2 YNNKEL (reference sequence). This CDR3 reads CASSPEEGGDGYTF. The CDR3 coding sequence is TGTGCCAGCAGCCCCGAAGAGGGTGGGGATGGCTACACCTTC.

There are a few counts of this clone. The chain links TRBV6-5 to TRBJ2-1; D is perhaps TRBD1 (7 bases). Germline loops: CDR1 MNHEY, CDR2 SVGAGI. The CDR3 runs to 15 residues. V lost 5 bases, J lost 0 bases, and 11 bases lay in between. The CDR3 sequence: CASSIQGGSYNEQFF. The CDR3 DNA is TGTGCCAGCAGTATCCAGGGGGGCTCCTACAATGAGCAGTTCTTC.

The rearrangement uses TRBV7-9 and TRBJ2-7, with D unclear. CDR1 and CDR2 from the germline V gene are SEHNR and FQNEAQ (reference sequence). The CDR3 consists of 14 residues. Trimming shortened V by 5 bases and J by 1 base, and 12 bases separated the two germline ends. This CDR3 is CASSPPDVSYEQYF. DNA of the CDR3: TGTGCCAGCAGCCCTCCTGACGTATCCTACGAGCAGTACTTC.

This chain connects TRBV7-9 to TRBJ1-1; 7 bases map to TRBD1. CDR1 and CDR2 (germline): SEHNR, FQNEAQ (reference sequence). J was trimmed by 6 bases and V by 0 bases; bases with no gene match: 13. CDR3 size: 17 residues. The DNA for the CDR3 is TGTGCCAGCAGCTTAGCGAACCGACAGGGCCGAATGGCTGAAGCTTTCTTT. It encodes CASSLANRQGRMAEAFF.

The CDR3 reads CASSRGTPGNTIYF. The CDR3 region has the DNA TGTGCCAGCAGCCGCGGGACGCCTGGAAACACCATATATTTT. The genes are TRBV6-4 and TRBJ1-3; the D gene is possibly TRBD1 (5 bases). From germline, CDR1 is MRHNA and CDR2 SNTAGT. This CDR3 is built from 14 residues. The ends were cut back, 6 bases at V and 2 bases at J, with 11 bases in the middle.

In DNA, the CDR3 is TGTGCCAGCAGTGGGGAGTCGGCGGACAGACCAAAAGAGACCCAGTACTTC. Encoded protein: CASSGESADRPKETQYF. This rearrangement joins TRBV2 to TRBJ2-5; tentative D call: TRBD1 (6 bases). Trimming stripped 4 bases from V and 3 bases from J, with 21 bases between. In germline, CDR1 is SNHLY, CDR2 FYNNEI. The CDR3 runs 17 residues.

J is TRBJ1-1 and V is TRBV6-5; 7 nucleotides agree with TRBD1. Germline loops: CDR1 MNHEY, CDR2 SVGAGI. The CDR3 runs to 14 residues. Losses at the gene ends were 6 bases for V and 6 bases for J; bases not matched to a gene: 10. The CDR3 spells CASSYDRAASEAFF. CDR3 sequence (DNA): TGTGCCAGCAGCTACGACAGGGCCGCTTCTGAAGCTTTCTTT.

On this clone: The sample contains more than one DNA sequence encoding this CDR3. V gene TRBV3-1 (or the pseudogene TRBV3-2) combines with J gene TRBJ1-3; a weak D match, TRBD1 (5 bases). The CDR3 is 14 amino acids. Deletions cut 2 bases from V and 4 bases from J, with 9 bases between. Germline values: CDR1 LGHDT, CDR2 YNNKEL (reference sequence). In DNA form, the CDR3 reads TGTGCCAGCAGCCAACAAGGGGCCGGAAACACCATATATTTT. Translated: CASSQQGAGNTIYF.

This chain joins TRBV28 and TRBJ2-7; D is possibly TRBD2 (6 bases). Trimming left V 2 bases short and J 2 bases short, with 16 bases between. This CDR3 contains 16 residues. From germline, CDR1 is MDHEN and CDR2 SYDVKM. CDR3 amino acids: CASSLNPGASPYEQYF. The CDR3 DNA sequence: TGTGCCAGCAGTTTAAACCCGGGAGCCTCCCCCTACGAGCAGTACTTC.